Here is one T cell receptor beta chain with its context. This sample was taken from a study of PD-L1 blockade in urothelial cancer. Study at large: Blood was evaluated 3 weeks (second dose) and 6 weeks after therapy began.

V lost 4 bases, J lost 5 bases, and 12 bases lay in between. This CDR3 has 13 amino acids. The germline V gene encodes CDR1 SGHTA and CDR2 FQGNSA. Time point denoted: peripheral blood 6 weeks after treatment start. Each patient presented with locally advanced or metastatic urothelial carcinoma. TCRdb keeps only in-frame clones here, not all; method: immunoSEQ multiplex PCR. The repertoire holds approximately 40,000 clones, with around 88% as singletons. The material sequenced was PBMCs, taken around atezolizumab (anti-PD-L1) treatment. The genes are TRBV7-2 and TRBJ2-7; D possibly corresponds to TRBD1 (6 bases). The sequence was collected from a man aged 60 to 75 with urothelial cancer. Here the CDR3 reads CASSSTGLNEQYF. DNA of the CDR3: TGTGCCAGCAGCTCAACAGGGTTGAACGAGCAGTACTTC. Complete variable domain (other parts from reference TRBV7-2 and TRBJ2-7): GAGVSQSPSNKVTEKGKDVELRCDPISGHTALYWYRQSLGQGLEFLIYFQGNSAPDKSGLPSDRFSAERTGGSVSTLTIQRTQQEDSAVYLCASSSTGLNEQYFGPGTRLTVT.